Presented here are 14 T cell receptor beta chains from one specimen sequenced in a study of molecular identifiers for immune sequencing clone quantification. From the PCR reads, TCRdb called clonotypes with MiXCR, one entry per CDR3 protein. The table includes roughly 86,000 distinct CDR3 sequences, 15% to 20% detected once. Material: naive CD8+ T cells from blood, with Jurkat cell RNA spiked in. The subset denotes: FACS-sorted CD8+CD4-CCR7+CD45RA+ naive T cells. The receptor source for this set is a human donor in good health. Some libraries in this study had Jurkat cell RNA spiked in.

In its sample, this clonotype was seen many times. CDR3 nucleotides: TGTGCCAGCAGCCATCACACAGGGGCGATCTACGAGCAGTACTTC. This translates into CASSHHTGAIYEQYF. The V call is TRBV14, the J call TRBJ2-7, with 7 positions matching TRBD1. Germline values: CDR1 SGHDN, CDR2 FVKESK. CDR3 length: 15 residues. Germline trimming cut 3 bases from V and 3 bases from J; bases unmatched to any gene: 8.

This clonotype was counted ten times or more. The V gene is TRBV4-3, the J gene TRBJ2-6, with D tentatively TRBD1 (5 bases). CDR3 size: 16 residues. Germline values: CDR1 LGHNA, CDR2 YSLEER. V lost 0 bases to trimming and J lost 0 bases, with 6 bases between them. The CDR3, as DNA: TGCGCCAGCAGCCAAGACAGGGCCTCTGGGGCCAACGTCCTGACTTTC. This encodes CASSQDRASGANVLTF.

The rearrangement uses TRBV6-5 and TRBJ2-7; D not resolved. Trimming removed 6 bases at V and 2 bases at J, with 32 bases between. This CDR3 region has 20 residues. Germline V CDR1 and CDR2: MNHEY, SVGAGI. As DNA, the CDR3 is TGTGCCAGCAGCTCCGCAGGTAGTGGGGTCCACCCCGCTACCACCTACGAGCAGTACTTC. Its translation is CASSSAGSGVHPATTYEQYF.

This clonotype was counted many times. The J gene is TRBJ2-2, the V gene TRBV19; 10 bases line up with TRBD1. The germline gives CDR1 LNHDA, CDR2 SQIVND (reference sequence). The ends lost 3 bases at V and 7 bases at J; junction bases unmatched: 5. There are 15 residues in the CDR3. CDR3 amino acids: CASSIGTGVHGELFF. The CDR3 region has the DNA TGTGCCAGTAGTATTGGGACAGGGGTTCACGGGGAGCTGTTTTTT.

As to this clonotype: Given a much more abundant clone one base away, this may be a read error. CDR3 loop: CASSVAPTTVNYGHTF. The CDR3 DNA reads as TGTGCCAGCAGCGTAGCTCCGACGACAGTGAACTATGGCCACACCTTC. V is TRBV9 and J is TRBJ1-2; D is perhaps TRBD1 (5 bases). This CDR3 comprises 16 residues. The germline CDR1 and CDR2 sequences are SGDLS and YYNGEE.

This clonotype came up many times. The J gene is TRBJ2-7, the V gene TRBV5-1; TRBD1 matches at 9 bases. CDR3 size: 14 residues. With 2 bases clipped from V and 6 bases from J, the junction kept 6 bases outside the gene matches. Germline-derived CDR1 and CDR2 are SGHRS and YFSETQ. The CDR3 sequence is CASSFRDRVAEQYF. The CDR3 coding sequence is TGCGCCAGCAGCTTCCGGGACAGGGTCGCCGAGCAGTACTTC. Filled out from reference TRBV5-1 and TRBJ2-7, the complete variable domain reads KAGVTQTPRYLIKTRGQQVTLSCSPISGHRSVSWYQQTPGQGLQFLFEYFSETQRNKGNFPGRFSGRQFSNSRSEMNVSTLELGDSALYLCASSFRDRVAEQYFGPGTRLTVT.

This clonotype has ten or more counts. This chain joins TRBV7-9 and TRBJ1-1, with D perhaps matching TRBD1 (5 bases). CDR1 and CDR2 from the germline V gene are SEHNR and FQNEAQ (reference sequence). This CDR3 is built from 14 residues. The V end lost 1 base, the J end lost 10 bases, and 16 bases lay between the germline ends. The CDR3 sequence is CASSLGGGEALAFF. The CDR3 DNA is TGTGCCAGCAGCTTAGGAGGAGGGGAGGCCCTAGCTTTCTTT.

This clonotype has at least ten counts. The rearrangement uses TRBV20-1 and TRBJ2-2; 8 bases match TRBD2. The CDR3 consists of 15 residues. V trimming: 1 base; J trimming: 5 bases; junction bases outside the gene matches: 6. Germline CDR1 is DFQATT and CDR2 is SNEGSKA (reference sequence). CDR3 residues: CSARAAAGGTGELFF. CDR3 DNA sequence: TGCAGTGCTAGAGCGGCGGCGGGGGGTACCGGGGAGCTGTTTTTT.

This clonotype was observed a few times. The gene calls are TRBV19 and TRBJ2-7; the D gene could be TRBD1 or TRBD2 (6 bases each). Germline-derived CDR1 and CDR2 are LNHDA and SQIVND (reference sequence). This CDR3 is 15 amino acids long. Trimming removed 4 bases from V and 3 bases from J, with 16 bases in between. The CDR3 protein is CASSNHGGLYYEQYF. In DNA, the CDR3 is TGTGCCAGTAGTAACCACGGGGGCCTATACTACGAGCAGTACTTC.

This clonotype occurred many times. The J gene is TRBJ1-1, the V gene TRBV12-3 or TRBV12-4; unclear D gene. The CDR3 contains 13 residues. V lost 5 bases to trimming and J lost 4 bases, with 11 bases between them. The CDR3 DNA follows: TGTGCCAGCAGTACCGAGGGCCTCACTGAAGCTTTCTTT. Translated, it gives CASSTEGLTEAFF.

Notes on this clonotype: A much larger clone lies a single base off, so this may be a read error. The chain recombines TRBV19 with TRBJ2-1, with 7 bases matching TRBD2. CDR1 and CDR2 (germline): LNHDA, SQIVND (reference sequence). CDR3 length: 14 amino acids. CDR3 sequence: CANSRLAEYNEQFF. The CDR3 region has the DNA TGTGCCAATAGTAGGCTAGCGGAGTACAATGAGCAGTTCTTC.

This clonotype appeared many times. The V gene is TRBV7-2, the J gene TRBJ2-1, with D perhaps matching TRBD1 or TRBD2 (5 bases each). The germline V and J ends were trimmed by 2 bases and 6 bases, with 11 bases remaining between them. The CDR3 sequence is 14 residues long. CDR1 SGHTA and CDR2 FQGNSA come from the germline V gene. The CDR3 region has the DNA TGTGCCAGCAGCTTACCGGGACGCTTCAATGAGCAGTTCTTC. Amino acids: CASSLPGRFNEQFF.

The sample holds many counts of this clonotype. DNA of the CDR3: TGTGCCAGCAGCTTGGTTCCCGGGAATGGCTACACCTTC. Protein product: CASSLVPGNGYTF. The chain joins TRBV5-6 to TRBJ1-2; D remains ambiguous. V lost 0 bases and J lost 6, with 9 bases in between. Germline-derived CDR1 and CDR2 are SGHDT and YYEEEE. The CDR3 contains 13 residues.

This clonotype was seen many times. This sequence joins TRBV28 and TRBJ1-5, with 7 bases lining up with TRBD1. V lost 5 bases, J lost 4 bases, and 8 bases stayed unmatched. Germline CDR1 reads MDHEN; CDR2 reads SYDVKM. This CDR3 region has 15 residues. The CDR3 loop is CASSTVRQGNQPQHF. Here the CDR3 DNA reads TGTGCCAGCAGTACGGTTAGACAGGGTAATCAGCCCCAGCATTTT.